These 2 T cell receptor beta chains originate from one sample sequenced in a study of cytomegalovirus exposure and HLA in healthy donors. 13 Jbeta primers and 60 Vbeta primers were used for the PCR. Clones were read by immunoSEQ multiplex PCR, and TCRdb kept only the in-frame ones, dropping some. This table has some 160,000 clones, approximately 78% appearing once. Specimen: PBMCs. Receptor source: a woman between 40 and 55 years old in good health and CMV-seropositive.

V and J are TRBV10-1 and TRBJ1-2, with D uncertain. In germline, CDR1 is WNHNN, CDR2 SYGVQD (reference sequence). The germline V and J ends were trimmed by 3 bases and 5 bases, with 10 bases remaining between them. The CDR3 spans 13 residues. Here the CDR3 reads CASSDPGGYGYTF. CDR3 nucleotide sequence: TGCGCCAGCAGTGACCCGGGAGGTTATGGCTACACCTTC.

The chain joins TRBV2 to TRBJ1-1; no definite D call. Trimming removed 4 bases from V and 4 bases from J, with 13 bases in between. Germline CDR1 is SNHLY and CDR2 is FYNNEI. CDR3 length: 14 amino acids. The CDR3: CASSVDSLGTEAFF. The DNA of the CDR3 is TGTGCCAGCAGTGTGGACTCCCTGGGCACTGAAGCTTTCTTT.